These T cell receptor beta chains were read from a single sample in a study of T cell repertoires in cytomegalovirus infection. A single record per CDR3 protein comes from TCRdb applying MiXCR to the reads. The sample has 600,000 to 800,000 distinct CDR3 sequences, 20% to 25% seen once. Source material: CD8+ T cells from PBMCs. The receptors here all came from a human donor in good health (CMV status not recorded). Some clones in this sample may be carry-over from other donors' samples. The CDR3 runs from the conserved cysteine through the conserved F or W. The D gene is left open where the match is weak. Expanded clones are given a class, and other clones once, few, many or no size at all.

j_call: TRBJ1-5; clone_size: .; d_call: .; v_call: TRBV28; cdr3_aa: CASSYRVVVNQPQHF; cdr3_nt: TGTGCCAGCAGCTACAGGGTAGTGGTTAATCAGCCCCAGCATTTT
j_call: TRBJ1-5; clone_size: few; d_call: .; v_call: TRBV20-1; cdr3_aa: CSARDLGAEGNQPQHF; cdr3_nt: TGCAGTGCTAGAGATTTGGGGGCTGAGGGCAATCAGCCCCAGCATTTT
j_call: TRBJ1-1; clone_size: many; d_call: .; v_call: TRBV7-3; cdr3_aa: CASSPSWGRKTEAFF; cdr3_nt: TGTGCCAGCAGCCCCTCGTGGGGGAGGAAGACTGAAGCTTTCTTT
j_call: TRBJ2-2; clone_size: .; d_call: .; v_call: TRBV5-4; cdr3_aa: CASSLVPGTPNTGELFF; cdr3_nt: TGTGCCAGCAGCTTGGTCCCCGGGACACCGAACACCGGGGAGCTGTTTTTT
j_call: TRBJ2-1; clone_size: few; d_call: TRBD2; v_call: TRBV5-4; cdr3_aa: CASSPRGVNEQFF; cdr3_nt: TGTGCCAGCAGCCCTCGGGGGGTAAATGAGCAGTTCTTC
j_call: TRBJ2-5; clone_size: .; d_call: .; v_call: TRBV6-6; cdr3_aa: CASSQRDLRIQTQYF; cdr3_nt: TGTGCCAGCAGTCAGAGAGATCTCAGAATCCAGACCCAGTACTTC
j_call: TRBJ1-5; clone_size: .; d_call: .; v_call: TRBV28; cdr3_aa: CASRAGTRDRTQHF; cdr3_nt: TGTGCCAGCAGGGCCGGGACACGGGATCGAACCCAGCATTTT
j_call: TRBJ1-2; clone_size: few; d_call: TRBD1; v_call: TRBV12-3/TRBV12-4; cdr3_aa: CASSTMTGIDGYTF; cdr3_nt: TGTGCCAGCAGTACCATGACAGGGATCGATGGCTACACCTTC
j_call: TRBJ1-5; clone_size: many; d_call: .; v_call: TRBV6-2/TRBV6-3; cdr3_aa: CASTAGRVIQPQHF; cdr3_nt: TGTGCCAGCACCGCCGGCAGGGTCATTCAGCCCCAGCATTTT
j_call: TRBJ2-5; clone_size: many; d_call: TRBD1; v_call: TRBV7-9; cdr3_aa: CASSRQGRETQYF; cdr3_nt: TGTGCCAGCAGCCGACAGGGGAGGGAGACCCAGTACTTC
j_call: TRBJ2-1; clone_size: .; d_call: TRBD2; v_call: TRBV4-1; cdr3_aa: CASSPTRTSGDEQFF; cdr3_nt: TGCGCCAGCAGCCCCACGAGGACTAGCGGTGATGAGCAGTTCTTC
j_call: TRBJ2-1; clone_size: few; d_call: TRBD2; v_call: TRBV14; cdr3_aa: CASSPPAGASRSSEQFF; cdr3_nt: TGTGCCAGCTCCCCGCCAGCGGGGGCCTCCCGGAGTAGTGAGCAGTTCTTC
j_call: TRBJ2-2; clone_size: many; d_call: .; v_call: TRBV7-2; cdr3_aa: CASSPWDSNTGELFF; cdr3_nt: TGTGCCAGCAGCCCTTGGGACTCGAACACCGGGGAGCTGTTTTTT
j_call: TRBJ1-1; clone_size: few; d_call: .; v_call: TRBV7-6; cdr3_aa: CATGHPPAFF; cdr3_nt: TGTGCCACCGGACACCCACCGGCTTTCTTT
j_call: TRBJ2-3; clone_size: many; d_call: .; v_call: TRBV12-3/TRBV12-4; cdr3_aa: CASSPKGADTQYF; cdr3_nt: TGTGCCAGCAGTCCGAAAGGAGCAGATACGCAGTATTTT
j_call: TRBJ1-1; clone_size: .; d_call: .; v_call: TRBV10-1; cdr3_aa: CASGEGRTEAFF; cdr3_nt: TGCGCCAGCGGAGAAGGGAGGACTGAAGCTTTCTTT
j_call: TRBJ2-1; clone_size: .; d_call: .; v_call: TRBV7-9; cdr3_aa: CASSPPRGFGNEQFF; cdr3_nt: TGTGCCAGCAGCCCCCCAAGGGGGTTTGGGAATGAGCAGTTCTTC
j_call: TRBJ2-7; clone_size: .; d_call: .; v_call: TRBV14; cdr3_aa: CASSQGGVGPLWRQYF; cdr3_nt: TGTGCCAGCAGCCAAGGAGGGGTGGGGCCTCTTTGGAGACAGTACTTC
j_call: TRBJ2-4; clone_size: many; d_call: TRBD1; v_call: TRBV7-9; cdr3_aa: CASSSPGQAKNIQYF; cdr3_nt: TGTGCCAGCAGTTCCCCGGGACAGGCGAAAAACATTCAGTACTTC
j_call: TRBJ1-3; clone_size: .; d_call: .; v_call: TRBV7-8; cdr3_aa: CASSLGVTSGNTIYF; cdr3_nt: TGTGCCAGCAGCTTAGGAGTCACCTCTGGAAACACCATATATTTT
j_call: TRBJ1-5; clone_size: few; d_call: .; v_call: TRBV23-1; cdr3_aa: CASSQSAKGVQPQHF; cdr3_nt: TGCGCCAGCAGTCAATCGGCGAAGGGTGTTCAGCCCCAGCATTTT
j_call: TRBJ1-4; clone_size: .; d_call: .; v_call: TRBV7-4; cdr3_aa: CASSFLVGPLREKLFF; cdr3_nt: TGTGCCAGCAGCTTTTTAGTGGGCCCCCTTCGGGAAAAACTGTTTTTT
j_call: TRBJ2-2; clone_size: many; d_call: TRBD2; v_call: TRBV28; cdr3_aa: CASRTRLVGGGTNTGELFF; cdr3_nt: TGTGCCAGCAGGACTCGTCTCGTCGGGGGGGGGACGAACACCGGGGAGCTGTTTTTT
j_call: TRBJ1-1; clone_size: .; d_call: .; v_call: TRBV28; cdr3_aa: CASSLAPVTEAFF; cdr3_nt: TGTGCCAGCAGTTTAGCTCCGGTGACTGAAGCTTTCTTT
j_call: TRBJ1-2; clone_size: many; d_call: .; v_call: TRBV7-4; cdr3_aa: CASSWGQGNDYGYTF; cdr3_nt: TGTGCCAGCAGCTGGGGCCAAGGGAACGACTATGGCTACACCTTC
j_call: TRBJ2-7; clone_size: few; d_call: .; v_call: TRBV12-3/TRBV12-4; cdr3_aa: CASSFWETYEQYF; cdr3_nt: TGTGCCAGCAGTTTTTGGGAGACCTACGAGCAGTACTTC
j_call: TRBJ2-2; clone_size: few; d_call: .; v_call: TRBV19; cdr3_aa: CASTSSTANTGELFF; cdr3_nt: TGTGCCAGTACAAGTTCGACGGCGAACACCGGGGAGCTGTTTTTT
j_call: TRBJ2-1; clone_size: many; d_call: .; v_call: TRBV7-9; cdr3_aa: CASSSPSEQFF; cdr3_nt: TGTGCCAGCAGCTCTCCGTCTGAGCAGTTCTTC
j_call: TRBJ2-6; clone_size: .; d_call: .; v_call: TRBV12-3/TRBV12-4; cdr3_aa: CASSAEGQNEISGANVLTF; cdr3_nt: TGTGCCAGCAGTGCAGAAGGACAGAACGAAATCTCTGGGGCCAACGTCCTGACTTTC
j_call: TRBJ1-1; clone_size: many; d_call: .; v_call: TRBV29-1; cdr3_aa: CSVRQNTEAFF; cdr3_nt: TGCAGCGTCCGACAGAACACTGAAGCTTTCTTT
j_call: TRBJ1-4; clone_size: many; d_call: .; v_call: TRBV6-2/TRBV6-3; cdr3_aa: CASSYSGTTNEKLFF; cdr3_nt: TGTGCCAGCAGTTACTCGGGGACAACTAATGAAAAACTGTTTTTT
j_call: TRBJ1-1; clone_size: .; d_call: .; v_call: TRBV20-1; cdr3_aa: CSARDQPMNTEAFF; cdr3_nt: TGCAGTGCTAGAGATCAACCCATGAACACTGAAGCTTTCTTT
j_call: TRBJ1-2; clone_size: .; d_call: .; v_call: TRBV29-1; cdr3_aa: CSVPKGSYGYTF; cdr3_nt: TGCAGCGTACCCAAGGGATCCTATGGCTACACCTTC
j_call: TRBJ2-3; clone_size: few; d_call: TRBD2; v_call: TRBV6-4; cdr3_aa: CASSISGGNTDTQYF; cdr3_nt: TGTGCCAGCAGCATTAGCGGGGGGAACACAGATACGCAGTATTTT
j_call: TRBJ2-1; clone_size: .; d_call: TRBD2; v_call: TRBV4-2; cdr3_aa: CASKLAGEVEQFF; cdr3_nt: TGTGCCAGCAAGCTAGCGGGAGAAGTTGAGCAGTTCTTC
j_call: TRBJ2-5; clone_size: .; d_call: .; v_call: TRBV2; cdr3_aa: CASRASGSKETQYF; cdr3_nt: TGTGCCAGCAGAGCATCGGGCTCCAAAGAGACCCAGTACTTC
j_call: TRBJ1-5; clone_size: few; d_call: .; v_call: TRBV28; cdr3_aa: CASSPDRSNQPQHF; cdr3_nt: TGTGCCAGCAGCCCCGACAGAAGCAATCAGCCCCAGCATTTT
j_call: TRBJ2-1; clone_size: few; d_call: TRBD2; v_call: TRBV19; cdr3_aa: CASKVSGGTYNEQFF; cdr3_nt: TGTGCCAGTAAGGTTTCGGGGGGGACCTACAATGAGCAGTTCTTC
j_call: TRBJ1-2; clone_size: many; d_call: .; v_call: TRBV4-2; cdr3_aa: CASSQDWNTDYGYTF; cdr3_nt: TGTGCCAGCAGCCAAGATTGGAACACGGACTATGGCTACACCTTC
j_call: TRBJ2-5; clone_size: .; d_call: TRBD2; v_call: TRBV7-2; cdr3_aa: CASSARTSGGQETQYF; cdr3_nt: TGTGCCAGCAGCGCCCGGACTAGCGGGGGCCAAGAGACCCAGTACTTC
j_call: TRBJ1-6; clone_size: few; d_call: .; v_call: TRBV7-9; cdr3_aa: CASSFQGRYNSPLHF; cdr3_nt: TGTGCCAGCAGCTTCCAGGGTAGATATAATTCACCCCTCCACTTT
j_call: TRBJ1-1; clone_size: many; d_call: TRBD1; v_call: TRBV2; cdr3_aa: CASNHRGGPEAFF; cdr3_nt: TGTGCCAGCAACCACAGGGGAGGGCCTGAAGCTTTCTTT
j_call: TRBJ2-3; clone_size: few; d_call: .; v_call: TRBV2; cdr3_aa: CASSEAPTDTQYF; cdr3_nt: TGTGCCAGCAGTGAAGCGCCAACAGATACGCAGTATTTT
j_call: TRBJ2-2; clone_size: few; d_call: TRBD2; v_call: TRBV6-6; cdr3_aa: CASSYHPGGRNTGELFF; cdr3_nt: TGTGCCAGCAGTTACCACCCGGGCGGGAGGAACACCGGGGAGCTGTTTTTT
j_call: TRBJ1-5; clone_size: .; d_call: .; v_call: TRBV7-9; cdr3_aa: CASSSIESGQPQHF; cdr3_nt: TGTGCCAGCAGCTCGATTGAGTCAGGTCAGCCCCAGCATTTT
j_call: TRBJ2-5; clone_size: many; d_call: TRBD2; v_call: TRBV12-5; cdr3_aa: CASGTGTSGGVGLTQYF; cdr3_nt: TGTGCTAGTGGTACCGGGACTAGCGGGGGCGTTGGGTTGACCCAGTACTTC
j_call: TRBJ2-2; clone_size: .; d_call: .; v_call: TRBV6-5; cdr3_aa: CASHPLTGELFF; cdr3_nt: TGTGCCAGCCACCCCTTAACCGGGGAGCTGTTTTTT
j_call: TRBJ1-4; clone_size: many; d_call: .; v_call: TRBV6-1; cdr3_aa: CASSEGWTTNEKLFF; cdr3_nt: TGTGCCAGCAGTGAAGGTTGGACAACTAATGAAAAACTGTTTTTT
j_call: TRBJ2-3; clone_size: .; d_call: .; v_call: TRBV28; cdr3_aa: CASSLTIVAGSTDTQYF; cdr3_nt: TGTGCCAGCAGTTTAACTATAGTCGCGGGAAGCACAGATACGCAGTATTTT
j_call: TRBJ1-1; clone_size: .; d_call: TRBD1; v_call: TRBV28; cdr3_aa: CASTLILQGVDTEAFF; cdr3_nt: TGTGCCAGCACCCTTATCCTCCAGGGGGTGGATACTGAAGCTTTCTTT
j_call: TRBJ2-1; clone_size: .; d_call: .; v_call: TRBV20-1; cdr3_aa: CSGVVPPTYNEQFF; cdr3_nt: TGCAGTGGAGTCGTCCCTCCGACCTACAATGAGCAGTTCTTC
j_call: TRBJ2-2; clone_size: few; d_call: .; v_call: TRBV10-3; cdr3_aa: CAISSGSSENTGELFF; cdr3_nt: TGTGCCATCAGTTCCGGGAGCTCGGAAAACACCGGGGAGCTGTTTTTT
j_call: TRBJ2-2; clone_size: few; d_call: .; v_call: TRBV6-6; cdr3_aa: CASSYNGDTGELFF; cdr3_nt: TGTGCCAGCAGTTACAACGGTGACACCGGGGAGCTGTTTTTT
j_call: TRBJ2-7; clone_size: many; d_call: .; v_call: TRBV7-9; cdr3_aa: CASSPNTGEQYF; cdr3_nt: TGTGCCAGCAGCCCAAATACGGGCGAGCAGTACTTC
j_call: TRBJ1-5; clone_size: few; d_call: .; v_call: TRBV28; cdr3_aa: CASSPPTEPGQPQHF; cdr3_nt: TGTGCCAGCAGTCCCCCGACGGAACCAGGTCAGCCCCAGCATTTT